The T cell receptor beta chain described here comes from a study of blood T cell repertoires in COVID-19. Study-wide context: The United States, Italy and Spain provided the acute and convalescent COVID-19 samples. T cells, B-cell-depleted T cells, or PBMCs supplied cDNA or gDNA.

In the original processing: Quantification of nucleated cells was approximated via reference gene primer amplification. Assay: immunoSEQ multiplex PCR; the TCRdb copy retains only in-frame clones and omits some. For V, J and clone size, that table is used; D and trimming come from the DNA. The sample includes 300,000 to 450,000 clones, 75% to 90% of them seen just once. Per the germline V gene, CDR1 is MNHNY and CDR2 is SVGAGI (reference sequence). V was pared by 0 bases and J by 4 bases, with 12 bases between. This CDR3 region has 15 residues. The receptor was isolated from a woman aged 18-29 years with acute or convalescent COVID-19. The sequencing sample was made of peripheral blood. The chain combines TRBV6-6 with TRBJ1-2; D perhaps matches TRBD1 (5 bases). CDR3 loop: CASSYSRGGSYGYTF. The CDR3 DNA is TGTGCCAGCAGTTACTCTCGGGGCGGGAGCTATGGCTACACCTTC.